The T cell receptor beta chain described here comes from a study of post-analysis software for immune sequencing data. Unique molecular identifiers were carried by the TCR beta cDNA libraries. Researchers reported roughly 510,000 cDNA molecules coming from roughly 1 to 10 million T cells. TCRdb independently ran MiXCR on the PCR reads; one entry per CDR3 protein. The sample has around 440,000 distinct CDR3 sequences; under 55% are singletons. Study-wide results and caveats: The five TRBV segments detected at higher frequency in patients than in controls included TRBV5-6, TRBV5-1 and TRBV20-1.

As for this clonotype: Its matching antigen is unknown.

Looked up from germline, CDR1 is ENHRY and CDR2 is SYGVKD. The V gene end was trimmed by 1 base and the J gene end by 5 bases; junction bases not matched to a gene: 8. This CDR3 contains 16 residues. This rearrangement joins TRBV10-3 to TRBJ2-1, with 7 positions matching TRBD2. This clonotype was sampled from a girl between 5 and 17 years old with multiple sclerosis. The sample taken for sequencing was blood. The CDR3 DNA is TGTGCCATCAGTGAGTTTCAGGCTAGCGGAGACAATGAGCAGTTCTTC. Translated, it gives CAISEFQASGDNEQFF.